Listed below are T cell receptor beta chains from one sample, sequenced in a study of blood T cell repertoires in COVID-19. The data were produced by immunoSEQ multiplex PCR, yet TCRdb's version contains in-frame clones alone and is incomplete. The sample holds 200,000 to 250,000 clones, approximately 80% seen once. Sequenced material: PBMCs or T cells enriched from blood (not recorded which). The receptors here all came from a man aged 40-49 years who had recovered from COVID-19. The CDR3 runs from the conserved cysteine through the conserved F or W.

TRBV9,CASSVGTTPTDTQYF
TRBV4-1,CASSQEPRNTEAFF
TRBV24-1,CATSDSGAANYGYTF
TRBV28,CASSLGGHPYEQYF
TRBV14,CASSHRRWDRGELYEQYF
TRBV30,CAWDPGGLTGELFF
TRBV5-8,CASSLDRGGTEAFF
TRBV7-8,CASSFPGVSNTEAFF
TRBV28,CASSPYREAFF
TRBV16,CASSQHTGLVYEQFF
TRBV20-1,CSARDPGEQYF
TRBV11-2,CASSQMSGGARNTQYF
TRBV3-1/TRBV3-2,CAIHIRDRGPLHGYTF
TRBV11-3,CASSPGLAGGRYNEQFF
TRBV7-2,CASSPGGAYQHF
TRBV9,CASSVGLAGTDTQYF
TRBV19,CASSMDSQVSYEQYF
TRBV7-9,CASSPRDRGKETQYF
TRBV11-2,CASSLDLRTGDYGYTF
TRBV3-1/TRBV3-2,CASSHWTSAHQETQYF
TRBV7-9,CASSAGHKETQYF
TRBV6-5,CASSSGDRTYGYTF
TRBV19,CASRAQGDTEAFF
TRBV7-6,CASSLYGSGANVLTF
TRBV2,CASSDRTTGKNTEAFF
TRBV25-1,CASSEYPGQGYTF
TRBV29-1,CSGGTGGYTEAFF
TRBV2,CASSVGYGGHEQYF
TRBV28,CASSKMEAASYNEQFF
TRBV19,CASRGDRPGLAGDAGELFF
TRBV28,CASSGQGPPTEQYF
TRBV7-2,CASSNRRKGETQYF
TRBV9,CASSPSGGQPQHF
TRBV5-1,CASSPGPGEDYGYTF